The 18 T cell receptor beta chains given below trace back to one sample, sequenced in a study of T cell repertoires in cytomegalovirus infection. These receptors lack a known antigen. One entry per CDR3 protein results from TCRdb running MiXCR on the reads. The sample carries some 350,000 distinct CDR3 sequences, roughly 28% recorded once. The source was cultured PBMCs, collected from culture after CMV antigen stimulation. These receptors were taken from a human donor in good health (CMV status not recorded). Some clones in this sample may be carry-over from other donors' samples.

This clonotype appeared a few times. V gene TRBV2 combines with J gene TRBJ2-1; 10 nucleotides line up with TRBD2. The CDR3 has 14 amino acids. CDR1 is SNHLY, CDR2 FYNNEI, per germline. V dropped 7 bases and J dropped 6; count of bases not matched to a gene: 6. CDR3 in DNA: TGTGCCAGCATGGTGGCTAGCGGGAGCAATGAGCAGTTCTTC. This encodes CASMVASGSNEQFF.

J is TRBJ1-5 and V is TRBV6-1, with TRBD1 as a possible D gene (5 bases). The ends were cut back, 7 bases at V and 0 bases at J, with 7 bases in the middle. Germline V gene data show CDR1 as MNHNS and CDR2 as SASEGT. The length of the CDR3 is 13 residues. The CDR3 protein is CASTDSSNQPQHF. The CDR3, as DNA: TGTGCCAGCACCGACAGTAGCAATCAGCCCCAGCATTTT.

This chain links TRBV4-2 with TRBJ1-2; D uncertain. Germline CDR1 reads LGHNA; CDR2 reads YNFKEQ. This CDR3 is 15 amino acids long. Deletions cut 0 bases from V and 5 bases from J, with 13 bases between. CDR3 protein: CASSQDPGAAYGYTF. CDR3 DNA: TGTGCCAGCAGCCAAGACCCGGGAGCGGCTTATGGCTACACCTTC.

The chain recombines TRBV20-1 with TRBJ2-3; 10 nucleotides line up with TRBD2. Germline trimming cut 0 bases from V and 3 bases from J; bases unmatched to any gene: 6. The CDR3 is made up of 16 amino acids. Germline lookup yields CDR1 DFQATT and CDR2 SNEGSKA (reference sequence). The CDR3 DNA follows: TGCAGTGCTAGAGAAGCGGGAGGGGGAGGAACAGATACGCAGTATTTT. Its translation: CSAREAGGGGTDTQYF.

This clonotype was detected a few times. The chain is built from TRBV20-1 and TRBJ1-4; 9 positions match TRBD1. The CDR3 has 15 amino acids. Germline CDR1 DFQATT, CDR2 SNEGSKA (reference sequence). CDR3 protein: CRGTGTSVANEKLFF. The DNA for the CDR3 is TGCAGGGGGACAGGGACTTCGGTGGCTAATGAAAAACTGTTTTTT.

The table lists this clonotype with many counts. The gene calls are TRBV7-2 and TRBJ2-3; 8 bases are a match to TRBD2. The germline V gene encodes CDR1 SGHTA and CDR2 FQGNSA. CDR3 length equals 16 residues. Trimming removed 2 bases from V and 1 base from J; junction bases left unmatched: 5. The CDR3: CASSLTGTRGTDTQYF. The CDR3 DNA reads TGTGCCAGCAGCTTAACCGGGACTAGGGGCACAGATACGCAGTATTTT.

This rearrangement joins TRBV12-3 or TRBV12-4 to TRBJ1-2; TRBD1 matches 8 bases. CDR3 length: 15 amino acids. V lost 6 bases to trimming and J lost 4 bases; unmatched junction nucleotides: 10. The CDR3 protein is CASSNPDRAAYGYTF. The CDR3 DNA sequence: TGTGCCAGCAGCAACCCGGACAGGGCGGCCTATGGCTACACCTTC.

The chain carries TRBV7-9 and TRBJ2-1, with D perhaps TRBD2 (6 bases). CDR1 SEHNR and CDR2 FQNEAQ come from the germline V gene (reference sequence). Trimming removed 3 bases from V and 5 bases from J, with 17 bases in between. This CDR3 comprises 16 residues. CDR3 nucleotides: TGTGCCAGCAGCTTGCGGGACCCCGGGGGTGACAATGAGCAGTTCTTC. Amino acid sequence: CASSLRDPGGDNEQFF.

This clonotype was detected a few times. The gene calls are TRBV2 and TRBJ2-1, with 11 positions matching TRBD2. J lost 7 bases, V lost 7 bases, and 6 bases had no gene match. Germline CDR1 reads SNHLY; CDR2 reads FYNNEI. CDR3 length equals 14 residues. CDR3 loop: CASTSGTSGNEQFF. In DNA, the CDR3 is TGTGCCAGCACCTCCGGGACTAGCGGTAATGAGCAGTTCTTC.

CDR3 residues: CASSEARSEQYF. The CDR3 DNA sequence: TGTGCCAGCAGTGAGGCCCGGTCCGAGCAGTACTTC. The chain uses TRBV6-1 and TRBJ2-7; no reliable D call. Germline values: CDR1 MNHNS, CDR2 SASEGT. V gave up 3 bases and J gave up 6 bases, with 9 bases separating them. The CDR3 spans 12 residues.

This clonotype was seen ten or more times. The chain carries TRBV7-2 and TRBJ1-4; 9 bases are a match to TRBD1. The CDR3 spans 14 residues. In germline, CDR1 is SGHTA, CDR2 FQGNSA. The trim removed 4 bases at V and 8 bases at J, leaving 5 bases unmatched. The CDR3 DNA sequence: TGTGCCAGCAGCTCGGGACAGGGTGAAGAAAAACTGTTTTTT. Amino acid sequence: CASSSGQGEEKLFF.

The V and J genes are TRBV20-1 and TRBJ2-3; TRBD2 matches 12 bases. The CDR3 extends over 14 amino acids. Germline V gives CDR1 DFQATT, CDR2 SNEGSKA (reference sequence). V trimming: 6 bases; J trimming: 5 bases; junction bases outside the gene matches: 6. This CDR3 is CSARLAGALDTQYF. DNA for the CDR3: TGCAGTGCAAGACTAGCGGGGGCCCTAGATACGCAGTATTTT.

The CDR3 DNA follows: TGTGCCAGCCAGGAGGGACAGGGGCACTCCTACGAGCAGTACTTC. Its translation is CASQEGQGHSYEQYF. The chain employs TRBV6-5 and TRBJ2-7; 10 bases fit TRBD1. The J segment lost 0 bases and the V segment lost 8 bases, leaving 7 bases of the junction unmatched. Per the germline V gene, CDR1 is MNHEY and CDR2 is SVGAGI. This CDR3 spans 15 amino acids.

CDR3 sequence (DNA): TGTGCCAGCAGTCGGGGGCTGGCAGATACGCAGTATTTT. As protein: CASSRGLADTQYF. The chain links TRBV6-1 to TRBJ2-3; D possibly uses TRBD1 or TRBD2 (6 bases each). Germline-derived CDR1 and CDR2 are MNHNS and SASEGT. Trimming took off 5 bases at V and 4 bases at J, with 10 bases between the two ends. The CDR3 sequence is 13 residues long.

This clonotype was picked up a small number of times. The chain employs TRBV6-5 and TRBJ2-2; possibly TRBD2 for D (6 bases). Per germline, CDR1 MNHEY and CDR2 SVGAGI. V gave up 2 bases and J gave up 6 bases, with 7 bases separating them. The CDR3 has 13 amino acids. DNA of the CDR3: TGTGCCAGCAGTTACGGGGGGTCCGGGGAGCTGTTTTTT. As protein: CASSYGGSGELFF.

This clonotype was seen a few times. This chain links TRBV12-3 or TRBV12-4 with TRBJ1-2; D not resolved. With 6 bases removed from V and 7 bases from J, the gap between germline ends came to 27 bases. This CDR3 contains 17 residues. This CDR3 reads CASRPTSGRGGGGGYTF. CDR3 nucleotides: TGTGCCAGCAGACCAACCTCAGGACGGGGAGGTGGTGGTGGCTACACCTTC.

In this sample, this clonotype turned up many times. The CDR3 bases are TGTGCCAGCAGTGGAGACAGGGGCCTCTATGGCTACACCTTC. This encodes CASSGDRGLYGYTF. The rearrangement uses TRBV25-1 and TRBJ1-2; 8 positions agree with TRBD1. Trimming cost V 4 bases and J 4 bases; bases outside gene matches: 5. The CDR3 contains 14 residues. Germline CDR1 MGHDK, CDR2 SYGVNS.

This clonotype was observed a few times. The J gene is TRBJ2-5, the V gene TRBV7-9; 8 positions agree with TRBD1. The CDR3 is 15 amino acids. Germline-derived CDR1 and CDR2 are SEHNR and FQNEAQ (reference sequence). V lost 3 bases, J lost 5 bases, and 8 bases stayed unmatched. CDR3 residues: CASSFLRTGTETQYF. The CDR3 nucleotides are TGTGCCAGCAGCTTCTTACGGACAGGGACGGAGACCCAGTACTTC.